The next 16 T cell receptor beta chains were all read from a single sample in a study of molecular identifiers for immune sequencing clone quantification. TCRdb ran MiXCR on the PCR reads and lists one entry per CDR3 protein. This sample has approximately 630,000 distinct CDR3 sequences, with 25% found just once. Material: naive CD8+ T cells from blood, with Jurkat cell RNA spiked in. Subset described: FACS-sorted CD8+CD4-CCR7+CD45RA+ naive T cells. These receptors all come from a human donor in good health. Some libraries in this study had Jurkat cell RNA spiked in.

This clonotype was detected many times. The gene calls are TRBV7-8 and TRBJ1-2; 10 positions match TRBD1. Germline CDR1 and CDR2: SGHVS and FQNEAQ. This CDR3 region has 13 residues. V gave up 5 bases and J gave up 8 bases; unmatched junction bases: 5. The CDR3 DNA sequence: TGTGCCAGCAGCACGGGACAGGGGAACGGCTACACCTTC. Amino acids: CASSTGQGNGYTF.

This clonotype was recorded many times. The chain combines TRBV14 with TRBJ1-1; 7 bases fit TRBD1. Per the germline V gene, CDR1 is SGHDN and CDR2 is FVKESK. V was clipped by 4 bases and J by 0 bases; unmatched bases: 5. The CDR3 is 15 amino acids. The CDR3 DNA reads TGTGCCAGCAGCCGGAAGACAGGGATGAACACTGAAGCTTTCTTT. Amino acid sequence: CASSRKTGMNTEAFF.

This clonotype was counted many times. This chain joins TRBV4-3 and TRBJ2-3, with D hard to call. This CDR3 has 13 residues. The germline V gene encodes CDR1 LGHNA and CDR2 YSLEER. Trimming shortened V by 1 base and J by 6 bases, and 8 bases separated the two germline ends. The CDR3 nucleotides are TGCGCCAGCAGCCAAGCGGTTCGCGATACGCAGTATTTT. Residues: CASSQAVRDTQYF.

This clonotype was counted ten times or more. This chain links TRBV25-1 with TRBJ2-7; D unclear. V gave up 3 bases and J gave up 2 bases, with 5 bases separating them. Germline lookup yields CDR1 MGHDK and CDR2 SYGVNS. The CDR3 has 12 amino acids. The CDR3: CASSDATYEQYF. The CDR3 region has the DNA TGTGCCAGCAGTGACGCGACCTACGAGCAGTACTTC.

This clonotype came up a few times. The chain has TRBV5-8 and TRBJ1-1; D is undetermined. The CDR3 consists of 16 residues. CDR1 and CDR2 from the germline V gene are SGHTS and YDEGEE. The V end was cut by 0 bases, the J end by 4 bases, with 16 bases between. The chain's CDR3 is CASSLANSRIGTEAFF. The CDR3 bases are TGTGCCAGCAGCTTGGCCAATAGCAGGATAGGCACTGAAGCTTTCTTT.

This rearrangement joins TRBV24-1 to TRBJ1-5; D not resolved. Trimming shortened V by 5 bases and J by 2 bases, and 6 bases separated the two germline ends. Per the germline V gene, CDR1 is KGHDR and CDR2 is SFDVKD. This CDR3 comprises 13 residues. The CDR3 bases are TGTGCCACCAGTGCTGGCCGCAATCAGCCCCAGCATTTT. Translation: CATSAGRNQPQHF.

This clonotype was observed a handful of times. A much larger clone lies one base from this, so it may be a read error. The chain links TRBV12-3 or TRBV12-4 to TRBJ2-3; D remains unclear. The CDR3 extends over 17 amino acids. V lost 6 bases to trimming and J lost 2 bases, with 21 bases between them. CDR3 DNA sequence: TGTGCCAGCAGCCCGAGGAGCGTGCCCACTCTCACAGATACGCAGTATTTT. Encoded protein: CASSPRSVPTLTDTQYF.

This clonotype occurred a few times. V gene TRBV6-2 or TRBV6-3 combines with J gene TRBJ2-1; D may correspond to TRBD1 or TRBD2 (5 bases each). V shed 4 bases and J shed 0 bases, with 10 bases lying between them. CDR3 size: 15 residues. CDR1 is MNHEY and CDR2 is SVGEGT in the germline V gene. CDR3 nucleotides: TGTGCCAGCAGTTTGCCAGGGACCTCCTACAATGAGCAGTTCTTC. This encodes CASSLPGTSYNEQFF.

In this sample, this clonotype turned up a few times. The chain recombines TRBV4-1 with TRBJ2-1, with D maybe TRBD2 (5 bases). The CDR3 consists of 14 residues. The germline V gene encodes CDR1 MGHRA and CDR2 YSYEKL. V was clipped by 6 bases and J by 3 bases, with 12 bases between them. For the CDR3, the DNA is TGCGCCAGCAGGGCTGAGGGCGGCTACAATGAGCAGTTCTTC. Residues: CASRAEGGYNEQFF.

This clonotype has at least ten counts. The chain uses TRBV2 and TRBJ2-7; possibly TRBD1 or TRBD2 for D (5 bases each). Trimming cost V 3 bases and J 3 bases, with 12 bases left between them. CDR1 SNHLY and CDR2 FYNNEI come from the germline V gene. This CDR3 region has 14 residues. The CDR3 nucleotides read TGTGCCAGCAGTGAGAGGGACGGCCACTACGAGCAGTACTTC. This gives the protein CASSERDGHYEQYF.

This clonotype was counted between two and nine times. The chain is built from TRBV19 and TRBJ2-7; D is perhaps TRBD2 (6 bases). Germline V gives CDR1 LNHDA, CDR2 SQIVND (reference sequence). This CDR3 comprises 15 residues. The ends were cut back, 6 bases at V and 1 base at J, with 16 bases in the middle. The CDR3 loop is CASREIADLSYEQYF. The CDR3 bases are TGTGCCAGTAGGGAAATAGCGGACTTGTCCTACGAGCAGTACTTC.

This clonotype has a count of ten or more. The CDR3 protein is CASSQNSPADIQYF. The CDR3 coding sequence is TGTGCCAGCAGCCAGAACAGCCCCGCTGACATTCAGTACTTC. The chain has TRBV3-1 and TRBJ2-4; D ambiguous. V lost 3 bases and J lost 8, with 14 bases in between. The CDR3 consists of 14 residues. Germline CDR1 is LGHDT and CDR2 is YNNKEL (reference sequence).

For this clonotype: This clone may be a read error of a much larger clone one base away. The chain combines TRBV7-9 with TRBJ2-7; D remains ambiguous. Looked up from germline, CDR1 is SEHNR and CDR2 is FQNEAQ (reference sequence). This CDR3 has 12 amino acids. This CDR3 reads CASMGPRHEQHF. The CDR3 bases are TGTGCCAGCATGGGCCCTCGCCACGAGCAGCACTTC.

In regard to this clonotype: A much larger clone lies one base from this, so it may be a read error. This chain uses TRBV4-2 with TRBJ2-7; 9 nucleotides line up with TRBD1. The CDR3 totals 15 residues. J was trimmed by 4 bases and V by 8 bases; bases with no gene match: 12. The germline V gene has CDR1 LGHNA and CDR2 YNFKEQ. This CDR3 reads CASGPTPGQGYEQYF. Here the CDR3 DNA reads TGTGCCAGCGGCCCAACGCCGGGACAGGGTTACGAGCAGTACTTC.

This clonotype has just a few counts. V is TRBV5-1 and J is TRBJ1-1; 7 bases match TRBD1. Trimming at V came to 6 bases and at J to 7 bases, leaving 15 bases not matched to a gene. The CDR3 runs 15 residues. In germline, CDR1 is SGHRS, CDR2 YFSETQ. The CDR3 protein is CASTTSRQGQSEAFF. The DNA of the CDR3 is TGCGCCAGCACCACTTCTAGGCAGGGACAGAGTGAAGCTTTCTTT. Supplemented by reference TRBV5-1 and TRBJ1-1, the full variable domain reads KAGVTQTPRYLIKTRGQQVTLSCSPISGHRSVSWYQQTPGQGLQFLFEYFSETQRNKGNFPGRFSGRQFSNSRSEMNVSTLELGDSALYLCASTTSRQGQSEAFFGQGTRLTVV.

This clonotype was counted at least ten times. This chain joins TRBV7-2 and TRBJ2-5, with 8 bases fitting TRBD2. Germline CDR1 and CDR2: SGHTA and FQGNSA. The CDR3 has 16 residues. The V and J ends lost 5 bases and 1 base, in that order; junction bases with no gene match: 9. CDR3 sequence (DNA): TGTGCCAGCAGCGTCGGACTAGCCTTTTTCCAAGAGACCCAGTACTTC. This gives the protein CASSVGLAFFQETQYF.